One and the same sample provided the 27 T cell receptor beta chains below, sequenced in a study of blood T cell repertoires in COVID-19. The method was immunoSEQ multiplex PCR; TCRdb's version includes in-frame clones alone and lacks a portion of them. This table holds some 96,000 clones, 90% to 95% found once. The sequenced sample was peripheral blood. Receptors originate from a man aged 45 to 65 with active COVID-19.

V gene TRBV11-2 combines with J gene TRBJ2-3; possible D gene TRBD1, 5 bases. Trimming took off 3 bases at V and 6 bases at J, with 13 bases between the two ends. This CDR3 has 14 residues. Germline assignment: CDR1 SGHAT and CDR2 FQNNGV. CDR3 in amino acids: CASSFSPGLDTQYF. DNA for the CDR3: TGTGCCAGCAGCTTCTCTCCAGGGCTGGATACGCAGTATTTT.

The V call is TRBV27, the J call TRBJ1-1; TRBD1 matches 8 bases. V was clipped by 1 base and J by 4 bases; unmatched bases: 5. This CDR3 has 15 residues. Germline lookup yields CDR1 MNHEY and CDR2 SMNVEV (reference sequence). CDR3 loop: CASSLFGQGGTEAFF. CDR3 DNA sequence: TGTGCCAGCAGTTTATTCGGACAGGGAGGCACTGAAGCTTTCTTT.

The rearrangement links TRBV13 to TRBJ2-1, with D uncertain. The V end lost 1 base, the J end lost 4 bases, and 11 bases lay between the germline ends. CDR1 PRHDT and CDR2 FYEKMQ come from the germline V gene (reference sequence). The CDR3 length is 15 residues. CDR3 nucleotide sequence: TGTGCCAGCAGCTTAGTAAGCGATTGGTACAATGAGCAGTTCTTC. Its translation: CASSLVSDWYNEQFF.

V usage is TRBV9 and J usage is TRBJ2-3; D is uncertain. The CDR3 loop spans 13 amino acids. The germline CDR1 and CDR2 sequences are SGDLS and YYNGEE. Between the trimmed V and J ends, which lost 5 bases and 6 bases, there was a span of 13 bases. CDR3 DNA sequence: TGTGCCAGCAGTTACATTAGCCCCGATACGCAGTATTTT. This sequence encodes CASSYISPDTQYF.

The chain couples TRBV5-5 to TRBJ2-5; D not certain. CDR3 length: 12 residues. The V and J ends lost 4 bases and 1 base respectively, with 5 bases between them. Germline CDR1 SGHKS, CDR2 YYEKEE (reference sequence). CDR3 in amino acids: CASSLFQETQYF. The CDR3, as DNA: TGTGCCAGCAGCCTATTCCAAGAGACCCAGTACTTC. The full variable domain, rest sourced from reference TRBV5-5 and TRBJ2-5, is DAGVTQSPTHLIKTRGQQVTLRCSPISGHKSVSWYQQVLGQGPQFIFQYYEKEERGRGNFPDRFSARQFPNYSSELNVNALLLGDSALYLCASSLFQETQYFGPGTRLLVL.

In its sample, this clone was seen a few times. CDR3 amino acids: CASSIEYGQGVNSPLHF. The CDR3 DNA sequence: TGTGCCAGTAGTATAGAGTACGGACAGGGGGTTAATTCACCCCTCCACTTT. The chain combines TRBV19 with TRBJ1-6, with TRBD1 matching 10 bases. CDR1 is LNHDA and CDR2 is SQIVND in the germline V gene (reference sequence). V dropped 0 bases and J dropped 6; count of bases not matched to a gene: 5. This CDR3 contains 17 residues.

CDR3 coding DNA: TGTGCCAGCGGGGCAGCGGGGGGGCCATCAGATACGCAGTATTTT. This gives the protein CASGAAGGPSDTQYF. V usage is TRBV6-5 and J usage is TRBJ2-3; 10 nucleotides agree with TRBD2. This CDR3 is built from 15 residues. J lost 4 bases, V lost 8 bases, and 9 bases had no gene match. From germline, CDR1 is MNHEY and CDR2 SVGAGI.

The chain carries TRBV7-4 and TRBJ1-4; D not resolved. The ends were cut back, 0 bases at V and 8 bases at J, with 19 bases in the middle. Germline V gene lookup returns CDR1 SGHVT and CDR2 SQSDAQ. The CDR3 contains 17 residues. The CDR3: CASSLALWGLEAEKLFF. The CDR3 bases are TGTGCCAGCAGCTTAGCGTTATGGGGATTGGAGGCCGAAAAACTGTTTTTT.

The chain couples TRBV14 to TRBJ2-7; no firm D call. The CDR3 length is 12 residues. Trimming took off 3 bases at V and 10 bases at J, with 13 bases between the two ends. Per germline, CDR1 SGHDN and CDR2 FVKESK. Here the CDR3 reads CASSHTRTEQYF. The CDR3 region has the DNA TGTGCCAGCAGCCATACACGAACAGAACAGTACTTC.

The chain uses TRBV5-1 and TRBJ1-1; D remains ambiguous. The CDR3 covers 14 residues. Germline V gene data show CDR1 as SGHRS and CDR2 as YFSETQ. Trimming shortened V by 4 bases and J by 0 bases, and 10 bases separated the two germline ends. The CDR3 DNA reads as TGCGCCAGCAGCACGGCGGGGTTGAACACTGAAGCTTTCTTT. Protein sequence: CASSTAGLNTEAFF.

The V and J genes are TRBV19 and TRBJ2-4, with D tentatively TRBD1 (5 bases). This CDR3 comprises 14 residues. Germline CDR1 is LNHDA and CDR2 is SQIVND (reference sequence). The V end lost 3 bases, the J end lost 3 bases, and 9 bases lay between the germline ends. In DNA form, the CDR3 reads TGTGCCAGTAGTATGGGGCTGGGCAAAAACATTCAGTACTTC. The encoded protein is CASSMGLGKNIQYF.

This clone was found once. The chain combines TRBV6-1 with TRBJ1-5, with TRBD1 identical over 7 bases. V was pared by 1 base and J by 0 bases, with 3 bases of the junction left unmatched. CDR1 is MNHNS and CDR2 is SASEGT in the germline V gene. CDR3 length equals 16 residues. The CDR3 coding sequence is TGTGCCAGCAGTGAAGGGACAGGTTATAGCAATCAGCCCCAGCATTTT. Translated: CASSEGTGYSNQPQHF.

CDR3 DNA sequence: TGTGCCAGCTCACGGGGGACAGGGGGCGACTATGGCTACACCTTC. It yields the protein CASSRGTGGDYGYTF. This sequence joins TRBV18 and TRBJ1-2, with 12 nucleotides matching TRBD1. This CDR3 comprises 15 residues. CDR1 and CDR2 (germline): KGHSH, LQKENI. Losses at the gene ends were 4 bases for V and 3 bases for J; bases not matched to a gene: 3.

The rearrangement links TRBV2 to TRBJ2-3; TRBD1 aligns across 10 bases. V was clipped by 6 bases and J by 4 bases; unmatched bases: 4. The V gene's germline CDR1 is SNHLY and CDR2 FYNNEI. This CDR3 contains 14 residues. CDR3 protein: CASSATGGADTQYF. CDR3 nucleotides: TGTGCCAGCAGCGCGACAGGGGGCGCAGATACGCAGTATTTT. Looking up the rest from reference TRBV2 and TRBJ2-3 gives the full variable domain: EPEVTQTPSHQVTQMGQEVILRCVPISNHLYFYWYRQILGQKVEFLVSFYNNEISEKSEIFDDQFSVERPDGSNFTLKIRSTKLEDSAMYFCASSATGGADTQYFGPGTRLTVL.

On this clone itself: A read error may produce the germline difference seen at one junction end. This chain joins TRBV13 and TRBJ2-3; D is ambiguous. CDR1 is PRHDT and CDR2 is FYEKMQ in the germline V gene (reference sequence). This CDR3 spans 13 amino acids. In nucleotides, the CDR3 is TGTGCCAGCACCTTACAAACAACGGATACGCAGTATTTT. Its protein is CASTLQTTDTQYF.

The chain carries TRBV5-5 and TRBJ1-3, with 9 bases that match TRBD1. J gave up 0 bases and V 4 bases, and 8 bases lay outside the gene matches. This CDR3 region has 17 residues. CDR1 SGHKS and CDR2 YYEKEE come from the germline V gene (reference sequence). Written as DNA, the CDR3 is TGTGCCAGCAGCCTAAACGGACAGGGGCGCTCTGGAAACACCATATATTTT. It encodes CASSLNGQGRSGNTIYF.

The CDR3 loop is CASLPYRGCYYEQYF. The CDR3 DNA sequence: TGTGCCAGCCTTCCCTACAGGGGGTGTTACTACGAGCAGTACTTC. The J gene is TRBJ2-7, the V gene TRBV6-4; 8 nucleotides align to TRBD1. This CDR3 is 15 amino acids long. The germline V gene encodes CDR1 MRHNA and CDR2 SNTAGT. V was pared by 8 bases and J by 3 bases, with 12 bases of the junction left unmatched.

The chain uses TRBV9 and TRBJ2-1; 7 nucleotides agree with TRBD2. CDR3 length equals 16 residues. Germline trimming cut 4 bases from V and 9 bases from J; bases unmatched to any gene: 16. The germline V gene has CDR1 SGDLS and CDR2 YYNGEE. CDR3 loop: CASSPSLFTGGGEQFF. Here the CDR3 DNA reads TGTGCCAGCAGCCCAAGCCTTTTTACAGGCGGGGGTGAGCAGTTCTTC.

This chain joins TRBV4-2 and TRBJ1-1, with a weak D call TRBD1 (5 bases). The CDR3 contains 15 residues. With 3 bases removed from V and 1 base from J, the gap between germline ends came to 12 bases. Germline V lookup: CDR1 LGHNA, CDR2 YNFKEQ. The CDR3 region is CASSHALGQNTEAFF. For the CDR3, the DNA is TGTGCCAGCAGCCATGCCTTAGGACAGAACACTGAAGCTTTCTTT.

The chain joins TRBV2 to TRBJ1-6, with 8 bases fitting TRBD1. V shed 5 bases, J shed 6 bases, and the junction held 6 bases outside the gene matches. In germline, CDR1 is SNHLY, CDR2 FYNNEI. CDR3 size: 15 residues. CDR3 DNA: TGTGCCAGCAGTCCTCAGGGGGCCCCTAATTCACCCCTCCACTTT. Amino acid sequence: CASSPQGAPNSPLHF.

This clone occurred a few times. Here the CDR3 reads CSADRGGYGYTF. CDR3 nucleotide sequence: TGCAGCGCCGACAGGGGAGGCTATGGCTACACCTTC. V gene TRBV29-1 combines with J gene TRBJ1-2, with TRBD1 matching 8 bases. CDR3 size: 12 residues. Per the germline V gene, CDR1 is SQVTM and CDR2 is ANQGSEA. J lost 4 bases, V lost 7 bases, and 5 bases had no gene match.

The rearrangement uses TRBV19 and TRBJ1-1; weak D call: TRBD1 (5 bases). V lost 2 bases and J lost 1, with 14 bases in between. Per the germline V gene, CDR1 is LNHDA and CDR2 is SQIVND (reference sequence). The CDR3 extends over 16 amino acids. CDR3 DNA sequence: TGTGCCAGTAGTATACAGGGAGGGGTAACGAACACTGAAGCTTTCTTT. Translating gives CASSIQGGVTNTEAFF.

The gene calls are TRBV25-1 and TRBJ1-1; no clear D. CDR3 length equals 14 residues. Germline loops: CDR1 MGHDK, CDR2 SYGVNS. Trimming removed 1 base at V and 5 bases at J, with 11 bases between. The CDR3 protein is CASSELAEGTEAFF. As DNA, the CDR3 is TGTGCCAGCAGTGAATTGGCGGAAGGAACTGAAGCTTTCTTT.

J is TRBJ2-1 and V is TRBV11-3; 12 positions agree with TRBD2. Germline CDR1 reads SGHNT; CDR2 reads YENEEA. Germline trimming cut 4 bases from V and 0 bases from J; bases unmatched to any gene: 4. The CDR3 contains 17 residues. In DNA form, the CDR3 reads TGTGCCAGCAGCTCCCCGGGACTAGCGGGCTCCTACAATGAGCAGTTCTTC. Amino acid sequence: CASSSPGLAGSYNEQFF. The full variable domain, rest sourced from reference TRBV11-3 and TRBJ2-1, is EAGVVQSPRYKIIEKKQPVAFWCNPISGHNTLYWYLQNLGQGPELLIRYENEEAVDDSQLPKDRFSAERLKGVDSTLKIQPAELGDSAVYLCASSSPGLAGSYNEQFFGPGTRLTVL.

This chain uses TRBV30 with TRBJ2-1; perhaps TRBD2 as D (5 bases). This CDR3 is 14 amino acids long. Germline V lookup: CDR1 GTSNPN, CDR2 SVGIG (reference sequence). V was shortened by 1 base and J by 0 bases, with 7 bases between the two germline ends. This CDR3 reads CAWSGTLSYNEQFF. The DNA for the CDR3 is TGTGCCTGGAGTGGGACTCTCTCCTACAATGAGCAGTTCTTC.

The genes are TRBV9 and TRBJ1-1, with 9 bases fitting TRBD1. The V gene end was trimmed by 4 bases and the J gene end by 4 bases; junction bases not matched to a gene: 11. The germline V gene has CDR1 SGDLS and CDR2 YYNGEE. This CDR3 region has 16 residues. CDR3 coding DNA: TGTGCCAGCAGCCCTAAACAGGGGGCAGTAAGCACTGAAGCTTTCTTT. Amino acids: CASSPKQGAVSTEAFF.

This chain connects TRBV24-1 to TRBJ1-1; D is perhaps TRBD1 (5 bases). Trimming left V 6 bases short and J 2 bases short, with 9 bases between. The CDR3 length is 13 residues. Germline V gene sequence: CDR1 KGHDR, CDR2 SFDVKD. As DNA, the CDR3 is TGTGCCACCAGTAAACAGGAAAACACTGAAGCTTTCTTT. Protein product: CATSKQENTEAFF.